This T cell receptor beta chain was recovered during a study of blood T cells in healthy people across ages. The CDR3 runs 16 residues. The germline CDR1 and CDR2 sequences are SNHLY and FYNNEI. Alongside a J-beta primer mix, a sample-barcoded 5' primer served in a second PCR lasting 7 to 11 cycles. TCRdb re-called the 5' RACE reads through MiXCR, storing one row per CDR3 protein. Among about 290,000 distinct CDR3 sequences listed, 27% were seen once. The origin of this receptor is a woman aged 70-85 years in good health. The source material was blood. This chain connects TRBV2 to TRBJ2-1; the D gene could be TRBD1 or TRBD2 (6 bases each). The closer fit of TRBJ2-5 to the DNA end suggests the J call may be wrong. The CDR3, as DNA: TGTGCCAGCAGTGAAGCGAAGGGGGAGGTCCAAGAGACCCAGTACTTC. Its protein is CASSEAKGEVQETQYF.